The 5 T cell receptor beta chains given below trace back to one sample, sequenced in a study of cytomegalovirus exposure and HLA in healthy donors. Primers: 60 Vbeta forward and 13 Jbeta reverse. Clones were sequenced by immunoSEQ multiplex PCR, and TCRdb holds only the in-frame ones, with some missing. The table lists 90,000 or so clones, roughly 78% of them singletons. The sample taken for sequencing was PBMCs. Source of these receptors: a male donor in good health and CMV-seropositive.

The genes are TRBV28 and TRBJ1-2, with 9 bases lining up with TRBD1. Germline V lookup: CDR1 MDHEN, CDR2 SYDVKM. V gave up 9 bases and J gave up 4 bases; unmatched junction bases: 6. CDR3 length equals 13 residues. In nucleotides, the CDR3 is TGTGCCAGTAAGACGACAGGGGGCTATGGCTACACCTTC. Protein sequence: CASKTTGGYGYTF.

V and J are TRBV30 and TRBJ1-6, with 8 positions matching TRBD1. Unmatched junction bases numbered 3, after V lost 2 bases and J lost 0 bases. CDR3 length equals 16 residues. Per the germline V gene, CDR1 is GTSNPN and CDR2 is SVGIG (reference sequence). The CDR3 here is CAWSRDRSSYNSPLHF. The CDR3 DNA follows: TGTGCCTGGAGTCGGGACAGGAGCTCCTATAATTCACCCCTCCACTTT. Full variable domain (missing parts from reference TRBV30 and TRBJ1-6): SQTIHQWPATLVQPVGSPLSLECTVEGTSNPNLYWYRQAAGRGLQLLFYSVGIGQISSEVPQNLSASRPQDRQFILSSKKLLLSDSGFYLCAWSRDRSSYNSPLHFGNGTRLTVT.

This chain uses TRBV18 with TRBJ1-2; TRBD1 might be the D (5 bases). This CDR3 is built from 15 residues. Trimming removed 1 base from V and 9 bases from J, with 18 bases in between. Germline CDR1 reads KGHSH; CDR2 reads LQKENI. The CDR3 DNA follows: TGTGCCAGCTCACCACGGGGCAGCGCTTCTTGGAGCTACACCTTC. It encodes CASSPRGSASWSYTF.

The V gene is TRBV9, the J gene TRBJ1-5, with D unclear. Between the trimmed V and J ends, which lost 0 bases and 11 bases, there was a span of 15 bases. This CDR3 is built from 14 residues. In germline, CDR1 is SGDLS, CDR2 YYNGEE. In nucleotides, the CDR3 is TGTGCCAGCAGCGTAGACGGGGAGGCGTCGGCCCAGCATTTT. Translation gives CASSVDGEASAQHF. Filled out from reference TRBV9 and TRBJ1-5, the complete variable domain reads DSGVTQTPKHLITATGQRVTLRCSPRSGDLSVYWYQQSLDQGLQFLIQYYNGEERAKGNILERFSAQQFPDLHSELNLSSLELGDSALYFCASSVDGEASAQHFGDGTRLSIL.

V and J are TRBV30 and TRBJ2-2; TRBD2 matches 8 bases. CDR1 is GTSNPN, CDR2 SVGIG, per germline (reference sequence). The CDR3 has 15 residues. Trimming cost V 4 bases and J 4 bases; bases outside gene matches: 8. The CDR3 here is CAWKAGGLSTGELFF. The DNA for the CDR3 is TGTGCCTGGAAGGCGGGGGGCTTGAGCACCGGGGAGCTGTTTTTT.